Below, 25 T cell receptor beta chains from the same sample are listed, as sequenced in a study of blood T cell repertoires in COVID-19. The data were produced by immunoSEQ multiplex PCR, yet TCRdb's version contains in-frame clones alone and is incomplete. This sample has approximately 210,000 clones; around 94% occur once, and the top ten carry around 0.8%. The sequenced sample consisted of peripheral blood. The receptors derive from a man aged 25-45 years with COVID-19, enrolled during active disease.

A single count supports this clone. The chain links TRBV4-2 to TRBJ1-3; no clear D. Between the trimmed V and J ends, which lost 1 base and 4 bases, there was a span of 14 bases. This CDR3 contains 16 residues. Germline lookup yields CDR1 LGHNA and CDR2 YNFKEQ. The CDR3 coding sequence is TGTGCCAGCAGCCAAGGATCGCGCGTTACCGGAAACACCATATATTTT. Amino acids: CASSQGSRVTGNTIYF.

The CDR3 reads CASSLAGIRGFNEQFF. DNA for the CDR3: TGCGCCAGCAGCTTGGCCGGAATTCGGGGGTTCAATGAGCAGTTCTTC. The chain has TRBV5-1 and TRBJ2-1; tentative D call: TRBD2 (6 bases). The CDR3 covers 16 residues. V was shortened by 0 bases and J by 6 bases, with 16 bases between the two germline ends. The germline V gene has CDR1 SGHRS and CDR2 YFSETQ.

The rearrangement links TRBV7-3 to TRBJ2-1; weak D call: TRBD1 (6 bases). Germline values: CDR1 SGHTA, CDR2 FQGTGA. The CDR3 totals 13 residues. Trimming cost V 3 bases and J 5 bases, with 8 bases left between them. CDR3 loop: CASSFGTNNEQFF. The CDR3 DNA reads as TGTGCCAGCAGCTTCGGGACAAACAATGAGCAGTTCTTC.

The chain couples TRBV10-3 to TRBJ1-5; D remains ambiguous. This CDR3 has 12 residues. V lost 8 bases and J 0 bases, leaving 5 bases between the germline ends. Germline CDR1 ENHRY, CDR2 SYGVKD. CDR3 bases: TGTGCCATCGTATATAGCAATCAGCCCCAGCATTTT. As protein: CAIVYSNQPQHF.

V gene TRBV10-3 combines with J gene TRBJ2-1; 9 positions agree with TRBD2. V trimming: 4 bases; J trimming: 8 bases; junction bases outside the gene matches: 21. This CDR3 is built from 19 residues. Germline CDR1 is ENHRY and CDR2 is SYGVKD. CDR3 sequence: CAISGKGDTSGFKRDEQFF. For the CDR3, the DNA is TGTGCCATCAGTGGTAAGGGAGATACTAGCGGGTTTAAACGCGATGAGCAGTTCTTC.

V and J are TRBV4-1 and TRBJ1-3; unclear D gene. Trimming cost V 2 bases and J 0 bases, with 5 bases left between them. This CDR3 is built from 14 residues. The germline gives CDR1 MGHRA, CDR2 YSYEKL. CDR3 protein: CASSQFSSGNTIYF. DNA for the CDR3: TGCGCCAGCAGCCAATTCAGCTCTGGAAACACCATATATTTT.

This chain joins TRBV19 and TRBJ2-7; weak D call: TRBD1 (6 bases). The CDR3 is 14 residues long. Looked up from germline, CDR1 is LNHDA and CDR2 is SQIVND (reference sequence). Trimming took off 5 bases at V and 2 bases at J, with 13 bases between the two ends. CDR3 DNA sequence: TGTGCCAGTAGTGTCCGGGACATTACCTACGAGCAGTACTTC. Its translation is CASSVRDITYEQYF.

This rearrangement joins TRBV2 to TRBJ1-2; maybe TRBD1 (5 bases). The CDR3 is 15 residues long. V gave up 1 base and J gave up 1 base, with 10 bases separating them. The V gene's germline CDR1 is SNHLY and CDR2 FYNNEI. The CDR3 sequence: CASSEGPGLNYGYTF. The DNA for the CDR3 is TGTGCCAGCAGTGAAGGCCCAGGGCTTAACTATGGCTACACCTTC.

The chain uses TRBV7-7 and TRBJ2-2, with 11 bases lining up with TRBD1. Germline V CDR1 and CDR2: SSHAT, FNYEAQ (reference sequence). Germline trimming cut 1 base from V and 2 bases from J; bases unmatched to any gene: 0. There are 16 residues in the CDR3. CDR3 sequence reads: CASSLGTGGNTGELFF. CDR3 sequence (DNA): TGTGCCAGCAGCTTAGGGACAGGGGGCAACACCGGGGAGCTGTTTTTT.

This chain joins TRBV30 and TRBJ2-3; the match to TRBD2 covers 8 bases. After removal of 0 bases from V and 8 bases from J, the junction contained 1 base not matched to a gene. The CDR3 totals 12 residues. The germline V gene has CDR1 GTSNPN and CDR2 SVGIG (reference sequence). CDR3 region: CAWSVRGGTQYF. The CDR3 DNA sequence: TGTGCCTGGAGTGTACGGGGGGGTACGCAGTATTTT.

The CDR3 is CAWSYGVSGTGYGYTF. CDR3 in DNA: TGTGCCTGGAGTTATGGTGTATCCGGGACAGGGTATGGCTACACCTTC. The V call is TRBV30, the J call TRBJ1-2, with 9 bases identical to TRBD1. J was trimmed by 5 bases and V by 2 bases; bases with no gene match: 12. This CDR3 is 16 amino acids long. Germline V gene lookup returns CDR1 GTSNPN and CDR2 SVGIG (reference sequence).

This clone was detected once. CDR3 residues: CASRGDSRRETQYF. Here the CDR3 DNA reads TGTGCCAGTAGGGGGGACAGCCGTAGAGAGACCCAGTACTTC. This chain connects TRBV19 to TRBJ2-5, with 7 positions matching TRBD1. V gave up 6 bases and J gave up 4 bases; unmatched junction bases: 8. CDR1 and CDR2 from the germline V gene are LNHDA and SQIVND (reference sequence). This CDR3 comprises 14 residues.

The chain couples TRBV11-2 to TRBJ2-2; 9 bases fit TRBD1. The V and J ends lost 6 bases and 6 bases, in that order; junction bases with no gene match: 8. The CDR3 has 15 amino acids. Germline V CDR1 and CDR2: SGHAT, FQNNGV. The chain's CDR3 is CASRPGTGYPGELFF. The CDR3 DNA is TGTGCCAGCAGACCAGGGACAGGGTATCCCGGGGAGCTGTTTTTT.

The chain links TRBV6-5 to TRBJ1-2; 7 bases match TRBD1. From germline, CDR1 is MNHEY and CDR2 SVGAGI. The J segment lost 2 bases and the V segment lost 2 bases, leaving 5 bases of the junction unmatched. This CDR3 comprises 15 residues. CDR3 DNA sequence: TGTGCCAGCAGTTACGCCAGGGGGAGAAACTATGGCTACACCTTC. Its protein is CASSYARGRNYGYTF.

This chain links TRBV5-5 with TRBJ2-5, with D tentatively TRBD1 (5 bases). Germline V CDR1 and CDR2: SGHKS, YYEKEE (reference sequence). Trimming stripped 0 bases from V and 2 bases from J, with 11 bases between. This CDR3 spans 15 amino acids. The CDR3 sequence is CASSLGQKRQETQYF. In nucleotides, the CDR3 is TGTGCCAGCAGCTTGGGACAGAAGAGACAAGAGACCCAGTACTTC.

This rearrangement joins TRBV19 to TRBJ1-5; D unclear. Trimming cost V 3 bases and J 0 bases, with 6 bases left between them. The germline V gene encodes CDR1 LNHDA and CDR2 SQIVND (reference sequence). The CDR3 runs 14 residues. The CDR3 protein is CASSIYGSNQPQHF. DNA for the CDR3: TGTGCCAGTAGTATTTACGGTAGCAATCAGCCCCAGCATTTT.

V and J are TRBV6-5 and TRBJ1-3; no reliable D call. V gave up 2 bases and J gave up 0 bases, with 8 bases separating them. CDR3 length equals 15 residues. Germline V gene data show CDR1 as MNHEY and CDR2 as SVGAGI. The CDR3 nucleotides are TGTGCCAGCAGTTACAGCCATACCTCTGGAAACACCATATATTTT. Translating gives CASSYSHTSGNTIYF.

V and J are TRBV14 and TRBJ1-5; unclear D gene. The CDR3 consists of 15 residues. The V gene's germline CDR1 is SGHDN and CDR2 FVKESK. V was clipped by 1 base and J by 5 bases, with 12 bases between them. The CDR3 nucleotides are TGTGCCAGCAGCCAAGTAAGTAATCGGGATCAGCCCCAGCATTTT. This codes for CASSQVSNRDQPQHF. Based on the CDR3 plus reference TRBV14 and TRBJ1-5, the full variable domain is EAGVTQFPSHSVIEKGQTVTLRCDPISGHDNLYWYRRVMGKEIKFLLHFVKESKQDESGMPNNRFLAERTGGTYSTLKVQPAELEDSGVYFCASSQVSNRDQPQHFGDGTRLSIL.

The chain couples TRBV30 to TRBJ2-7, with a weak D call TRBD2 (6 bases). Looked up from germline, CDR1 is GTSNPN and CDR2 is SVGIG (reference sequence). V was shortened by 0 bases and J by 2 bases, with 23 bases between the two germline ends. The CDR3 has 18 residues. This CDR3 is CAWSVIKVVGLPPYEQYF. The CDR3 DNA sequence: TGTGCCTGGAGTGTGATTAAGGTGGTGGGACTGCCCCCCTACGAGCAGTACTTC. Full variable domain (missing parts from reference TRBV30 and TRBJ2-7): SQTIHQWPATLVQPVGSPLSLECTVEGTSNPNLYWYRQAAGRGLQLLFYSVGIGQISSEVPQNLSASRPQDRQFILSSKKLLLSDSGFYLCAWSVIKVVGLPPYEQYFGPGTRLTVT.

V usage is TRBV2 and J usage is TRBJ1-2, with 8 bases fitting TRBD1. This CDR3 is 15 amino acids long. The junction had 5 bases not matched to a gene; V was cut back by 5 bases and J by 0 bases. Germline CDR1 SNHLY, CDR2 FYNNEI. CDR3 amino acids: CASSSGQGTNYGYTF. The CDR3 region has the DNA TGTGCCAGCAGTTCTGGACAGGGAACTAACTATGGCTACACCTTC.

This rearrangement joins TRBV29-1 to TRBJ2-3; D gene uncertain. Germline V gene sequence: CDR1 SQVTM, CDR2 ANQGSEA. The length of the CDR3 is 12 residues. The ends were cut back, 4 bases at V and 3 bases at J, with 8 bases in the middle. The CDR3 coding sequence is TGCAGCGTTGGGCACAGAACAGATACGCAGTATTTT. Protein product: CSVGHRTDTQYF.

J is TRBJ2-7 and V is TRBV28; D not certain. The CDR3 is 14 amino acids. V lost 2 bases to trimming and J lost 4 bases, with 12 bases between them. Germline CDR1 reads MDHEN; CDR2 reads SYDVKM. CDR3 region: CASSLNQENYEQYF. The CDR3, as DNA: TGTGCCAGCAGTTTAAATCAGGAAAATTACGAGCAGTACTTC.

The V gene is TRBV15, the J gene TRBJ2-7; 7 bases map to TRBD1. In germline, CDR1 is LNHNV, CDR2 YYDKDF (reference sequence). The V segment lost 5 bases and the J segment 0 bases; nucleotides outside the gene matches: 10. The CDR3 extends over 16 amino acids. The CDR3 DNA follows: TGTGCCACCAGCGGGAGACAGGGAACATTCTCCTACGAGCAGTACTTC. Protein sequence: CATSGRQGTFSYEQYF.

V usage is TRBV4-1 and J usage is TRBJ1-1; the D is unclear. This CDR3 has 14 residues. Trimming cost V 3 bases and J 3 bases, with 11 bases left between them. CDR1 and CDR2 (germline): MGHRA, YSYEKL. The CDR3: CASSQTTLDTEAFF. The CDR3 DNA reads TGCGCCAGCAGCCAGACAACGTTGGACACTGAAGCTTTCTTT.

The CDR3 coding sequence is TGTGCCAGCAGGGGACTGCAAATGAACACCGGGGAGCTGTTTTTT. Protein: CASRGLQMNTGELFF. V and J are TRBV2 and TRBJ2-2; D possibly corresponds to TRBD2 (6 bases). From germline, CDR1 is SNHLY and CDR2 FYNNEI. Trimming pared 6 bases from V and 1 base from J, leaving 12 bases between. The CDR3 has 15 residues. The whole variable domain, filled in from reference TRBV2 and TRBJ2-2, reads EPEVTQTPSHQVTQMGQEVILRCVPISNHLYFYWYRQILGQKVEFLVSFYNNEISEKSEIFDDQFSVERPDGSNFTLKIRSTKLEDSAMYFCASRGLQMNTGELFFGEGSRLTVL.